This T cell receptor (beta chain) is drawn from a study of vaccination and CD4 T cells after COVID-19. Whole-study context: At a median about 95 days (range 35 to 161) after diagnosis, post-COVID samples were drawn. Sampling occurred at day 14 and days 161 to 241 post-vaccination in a few convalescent patients. Timing of post-vaccine sample collection was a median about 72 days after dose two, with a range of 14 to 241.

As concerns this clonotype: Its antigen is as yet unknown.

Study-wide points: The great majority, 304 of 307 vaccine-specific clones, proved spike mono-reactive in convalescent patients.

TCRdb redid the calling of the PCR reads with MiXCR, one entry per CDR3 protein. This table holds 25,000 to 30,000 distinct CDR3 sequences, around 53% found once. From germline, CDR1 is SGHDN and CDR2 FVKESK. Between the trimmed V and J ends, which lost 0 bases and 11 bases, there was a span of 13 bases. CDR3 length: 13 residues. Time point denoted: late sampling 161 to 241 days after vaccination in a few convalescent patients. The V call is TRBV14, the J call TRBJ1-1; D remains ambiguous. The sequences come from CD4+ T cells from blood, collected about 7 months after SARS-CoV-2 vaccination. The clonotype originates from a human donor who had recovered from COVID-19. CDR3 loop: CASSQDRSGRAFF. In DNA form, the CDR3 reads TGTGCCAGCAGCCAAGATAGGTCTGGTCGGGCTTTCTTT.